Given below is one TCR beta chain in context. The sample holds many counts of this clonotype. It lacks a known antigen. The junction shows a germline mismatch at one end, possibly a read error. The receptor library was made with 5' RACE. The instrument given in TCRdb is Illumina MiSeq. TCRdb handled the public reads itself, with Q25 trimming in fastp and clone calling in MiXCR, and kept productive beta chains. Rows with one shared CDR3 protein collapse into an entry with the most common genes and DNA. Within this sample are 40,000 to 60,000 distinct CDR3 sequences, with roughly 14% of them counted one time only. The top ten clonotypes cover about 15% of the sample. The data belong to a study of T cells of healthy individuals (dated by TCRdb to the late 2010s). CDR1 and CDR2, looked up from the germline V gene, are SQVTM and ANQGSEA. The CDR3 has 13 amino acids, counting the end cysteine and phenylalanine. Of all the DNA, just the CDR3 is kept, 39 bases in frame from base 1.

The receptor's source is a human donor in good health. The rearranged segments are TRBV29-1 and TRBJ2-5, with TRBD2 identical over 11 junction bases. The CDR3 in this case is CSVMTSGARDANF. The sequenced DNA: TGCAGCGTTATGACTAGCGGGGCCCGTGACGCGAACTTC.